This T cell receptor beta chain was found in a study of cytomegalovirus exposure and HLA in healthy donors. Overall study: The same platform was used for the 120 or so validation repertoires as for the approximately 630 first-cohort repertoires, as reported in a later analysis.

This CDR3 is built from 19 residues. Germline-derived CDR1 and CDR2 are SGHRS and YFSETQ. Unmatched junction bases numbered 18, after V lost 5 bases and J lost 2 bases. Study observations and caveats: Cytomegalovirus status was reportedly diagnosed by the classifier with high specificity and sensitivity.

TCRdb's table, derived via immunoSEQ multiplex PCR, lists solely in-frame clones and lacks some. The table shows approximately 220,000 clones, with just over 90% occurring only once. A note on this clone: The target antigen is unknown.

The rearrangement links TRBV5-1 to TRBJ2-1; the match to TRBD2 covers 8 bases. The specimen sequenced was PBMCs. The sequence was collected from a woman aged 18-29 years in good health and CMV-seronegative. This CDR3 reads CASSGSGSPGGKPYNEQFF. The CDR3 DNA is TGCGCCAGCAGTGGAAGCGGGAGTCCTGGGGGCAAGCCCTACAATGAGCAGTTCTTC.